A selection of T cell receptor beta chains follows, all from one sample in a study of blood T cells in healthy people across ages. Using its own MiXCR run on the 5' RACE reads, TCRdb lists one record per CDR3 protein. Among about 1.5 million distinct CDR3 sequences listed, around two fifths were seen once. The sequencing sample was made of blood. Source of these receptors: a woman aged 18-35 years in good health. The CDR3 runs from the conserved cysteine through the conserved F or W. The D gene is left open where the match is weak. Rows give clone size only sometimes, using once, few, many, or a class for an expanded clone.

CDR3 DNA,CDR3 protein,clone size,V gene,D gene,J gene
TGTGCCAGCAGCTTCTCGAGCTCATCGCAGTACACTGAAGCTTTCTTT,CASSFSSSSQYTEAFF,few,TRBV7-8,NA,TRBJ1-1
TGCAGTGCTAGAGATTTTCAGACCCAGTACTTC,CSARDFQTQYF,few,TRBV20-1,NA,TRBJ2-5
TGTGCCAGCGCCTGGGGGTATACTGAAGCTTTCTTT,CASAWGYTEAFF,NA,TRBV6-1,NA,TRBJ1-1
TGTGCCAGCAGCGTAGGACTAGCGTTAGATACGCAGTATTTT,CASSVGLALDTQYF,NA,TRBV9,TRBD2,TRBJ2-3
TGTGCCAGCAGCTTACCCGGACTAGCGGGAACTAAAACTTACGAGCAGTACTTC,CASSLPGLAGTKTYEQYF,NA,TRBV7-8,TRBD2,TRBJ2-7
TGTGCCAGCAGCCTCCGACAGGTTAACTATGGCTACACCTTC,CASSLRQVNYGYTF,few,TRBV7-2,NA,TRBJ1-2
TGTGCCAGCAGAGACCGGGGGGGCTGGGCTGTGAACACTGAAGCTTTCTTT,CASRDRGGWAVNTEAFF,NA,TRBV27,NA,TRBJ1-1
TGTGCCAGCAGCAATCCGACCTGGGGTCACACAGATACGCAGTATTTT,CASSNPTWGHTDTQYF,NA,TRBV21-1,NA,TRBJ2-3
TGCAGTGCTAGAGACGGGACTATCCAAGAGACCCAGTACTTC,CSARDGTIQETQYF,NA,TRBV20-1,TRBD2,TRBJ2-5
TGTGCCAGCAGCTTAGGAGCCCCTCCCTACGAGCAGTACTTC,CASSLGAPPYEQYF,NA,TRBV7-2,NA,TRBJ2-7
TGCGCCAGCAGCTTGGCAGGGGACAGGGAACCGCAGTATTTT,CASSLAGDREPQYF,few,TRBV5-1,TRBD1,TRBJ2-3
TGTGCCATCAGGACTGGGGGGACTAGCGTAACAGGGTCGGATACGCAGTATTTT,CAIRTGGTSVTGSDTQYF,few,TRBV10-3,TRBD2,TRBJ2-3
TGTGCCAGCAGATCCCACCGGGATGGCTCCTACGAGCAGTACTTC,CASRSHRDGSYEQYF,NA,TRBV11-2,NA,TRBJ2-7
TGTGCCAGCGCCCTCCGGGGGGATACTCTCATCGGTGAGCAGTTCTTC,CASALRGDTLIGEQFF,few,TRBV7-8,TRBD2,TRBJ2-1
TGTGCCACCAGTGACCCAGCGGGGGGGCCTCGTGAGCAGTTCTTC,CATSDPAGGPREQFF,NA,TRBV24-1,TRBD2,TRBJ2-1
TGTGCCAGCAGCCAAGCAGGGGGCGGAACCTACGAGCAGTACTTC,CASSQAGGGTYEQYF,few,TRBV3-1,TRBD1,TRBJ2-7
TGCGCCAGCAGCTTGGTTCTCACTCGAACGGGCACAGATACGCAGTATTTT,CASSLVLTRTGTDTQYF,NA,TRBV5-1,NA,TRBJ2-3
TGTGCCAGCCCAAAAGAAGGGGGGGCGCTGGATGAGCAGTACTTC,CASPKEGGALDEQYF,NA,TRBV7-9,NA,TRBJ2-7
TGTGCCAGCAGCTTAGTGTCGGGGGAAGGTGGCTACACCTTC,CASSLVSGEGGYTF,NA,TRBV28,NA,TRBJ1-2
TGTGCCAGCAGCCACCAAGGGGGCTCCTACGAGCAGTACTTC,CASSHQGGSYEQYF,NA,TRBV6-6,NA,TRBJ2-7
TGTGCCAGCTCACCAACAGCGGGACGTAATAGCAATCAGCCCCAGCATTTT,CASSPTAGRNSNQPQHF,few,TRBV18,NA,TRBJ1-5
TGTGCCAGCAGCTTGTGGGAGACCATCTATGGCTACACCTTC,CASSLWETIYGYTF,few,TRBV5-5,NA,TRBJ1-2
TGTGCCAGCAGCTACGGGACTAGCGGGCCCGTAGAGACCCAGTACTTC,CASSYGTSGPVETQYF,few,TRBV7-9,TRBD2,TRBJ2-5
TGTGCCAGCAGTCCTACTACACTGACCTACGAGCAGTACTTC,CASSPTTLTYEQYF,once,TRBV27,NA,TRBJ2-7
TGTGCCATCCGACTACTTAACTACAATGAGCAGTACTTC,CAIRLLNYNEQYF,few,TRBV19,NA,TRBJ2-7
TGTGCCAGCACGTCGGGGGCCGACTACTACAATGAGCAGTACTTC,CASTSGADYYNEQYF,NA,TRBV9,NA,TRBJ2-7
TGCAGTGCTAGTCAGGCAACCGGTGAGCAGTACTTC,CSASQATGEQYF,NA,TRBV20-1,NA,TRBJ2-5
TGTGCCAGCTGGGGCCGGGGCCGCTCCTACGAGCAGTACTTC,CASWGRGRSYEQYF,few,TRBV27,NA,TRBJ2-7
TGCAGTGCTAGAGATCCTAAGGCGCTTCAAGAGACCCAGTACTTC,CSARDPKALQETQYF,many,TRBV20-1,NA,TRBJ2-5
TGCAGTGCTACCACAGGGATTAATGAGCAGTTCTTC,CSATTGINEQFF,few,TRBV20-1,NA,TRBJ2-1
TGTGCCACCGGGACAGGGAAGTACGAGCAGTACTTC,CATGTGKYEQYF,NA,TRBV27,TRBD1,TRBJ2-7
TGCAGCGTTGAATGGGGGGCGAGGGTAGCTTTCTTT,CSVEWGARVAFF,NA,TRBV29-1,NA,TRBJ1-1
TGTGCCAGCAGTCCTGGACAGACTGGTCGGCCCCAGCATTTT,CASSPGQTGRPQHF,few,TRBV27,NA,TRBJ1-5
TGTGCCAGCAGCTTATCGGCCGGGGGTGACATTCAGTACTTC,CASSLSAGGDIQYF,NA,TRBV7-2,NA,TRBJ2-4
TGTGCCAGCAGTTACTCGGGTACTGGGGTTGGAAACACCGTATATTTT,CASSYSGTGVGNTVYF,NA,TRBV6-5,NA,TRBJ1-3
TGTGCCAGCAGTGCGACCGGGACAGGGGGGGGCTACACCTTC,CASSATGTGGGYTF,NA,TRBV12-3/TRBV12-4,TRBD1,TRBJ1-2
TGTGCCAGCAGTTCTCCGGGTGGCCTACGTGAAGCTTTCTTT,CASSSPGGLREAFF,NA,TRBV12-3/TRBV12-4,NA,TRBJ1-1
TGTGCCAGCAGTTACCGACAGGGTATGAACATTCAGTACTTC,CASSYRQGMNIQYF,few,TRBV27,TRBD1,TRBJ2-4
TGTGCCAGCAGCTTGGGGGACAGAAGTAACTATGGCTACACCTTC,CASSLGDRSNYGYTF,NA,TRBV5-6,TRBD1,TRBJ1-2
TGTGCCAGCAGCCAACAGGAGAACACTGAAGCTTTCTTT,CASSQQENTEAFF,NA,TRBV7-3,NA,TRBJ1-1
TGTGCCAGTAGTATAGACCCGGGGCCCTACGAGCAGTACTTC,CASSIDPGPYEQYF,NA,TRBV19,NA,TRBJ2-7
TGTGCCACCAGCAGAGCTATAGGGGGCACCGGGGAGCTGTTTTTT,CATSRAIGGTGELFF,NA,TRBV15,NA,TRBJ2-2
TGCAGTGCTAGAAGAGGCCTCGGATCTGGAAACACCATATATTTT,CSARRGLGSGNTIYF,NA,TRBV20-1,NA,TRBJ1-3
TGTGCCAGCAGTTACACCGGGGCCCAGCATTTT,CASSYTGAQHF,NA,TRBV6-2/TRBV6-3,NA,TRBJ1-5
TGTGCCAGCAGCTTTACCTTGGGGACGGATGGGGAGACCCAGTACTTC,CASSFTLGTDGETQYF,few,TRBV7-8,NA,TRBJ2-5
TGTGCCAGCAGGCCCGCAGGGGATTGGGCCCTCCACTTT,CASRPAGDWALHF,many,TRBV28,NA,TRBJ1-6
TGTGCCAGCAGCCTGGGGTCGTGGACCCGGGACGAGCAGTACTTC,CASSLGSWTRDEQYF,NA,TRBV14,NA,TRBJ2-7
TGTGCCAGCAGTCTTCAGTACGAGCAGTTCTTC,CASSLQYEQFF,NA,TRBV28,NA,TRBJ2-1